The rows below give T cell receptor beta chains drawn from one sample of a study of STAT5B mutations in CD4+ large granular lymphocyte leukemia. Clones were read by immunoSEQ multiplex PCR, and TCRdb kept only the in-frame ones, dropping some. This table holds 20,000 to 25,000 clones, roughly 83% found once. Sequencing was performed on CD4+ T cells from blood buffy coats. Receptors were obtained from a human donor in good health. CDR3s include the opening cysteine and the closing phenylalanine or tryptophan. A D gene is named only where the DNA matches it firmly. Size is omitted from some rows. Given values are once, few, many or a class for expanded clones.

clone_size	v_call	j_call	d_call	cdr3_nt	cdr3_aa
-	TRBV5-1	TRBJ2-1	-	TGCGCCAGCAGCTCCTTGGGTAGCGATGAGCAGTTCTTC	CASSSLGSDEQFF
once	TRBV9	TRBJ1-2	-	TGTGCCAGCAGCCCCCGTTTCGAGGGTGGCTACACCTTC	CASSPRFEGGYTF
-	TRBV10-3	TRBJ2-1	-	TGTGCCATCCTGGGGGATGGCTCTCCCTCCTACAATGAGCAGTTCTTC	CAILGDGSPSYNEQFF
-	TRBV19	TRBJ1-3	-	TGTGCCAGTAGTATCCGCCACTCAGACACCATATATTTT	CASSIRHSDTIYF
-	TRBV7-8	TRBJ2-5	TRBD2	TGTGCCAGCAGCTTGAAGCCGGCTAGCGGGAGCAGAGAGACCCAGTACTTC	CASSLKPASGSRETQYF
-	TRBV2	TRBJ2-5	TRBD1	TGTGCCAGCAGTCCTGTCGCCGGGACAGGGAAAGAGACCCAGTACTTC	CASSPVAGTGKETQYF
-	TRBV2	TRBJ2-2	TRBD2	TGTGCCAGCAGCGCACTAGCGGGAGAAAACACCGGGGAGCTGTTTTTT	CASSALAGENTGELFF
-	TRBV14	TRBJ1-2	-	TGTGCCAGCAGTCGCCATGGGCCGGGATCAGGATATAACTATGGCTACACCTTC	CASSRHGPGSGYNYGYTF
once	TRBV7-9	TRBJ2-2	-	TGTGCCAGCAGCAAAGGATCAAACACCGGGGAGCTGTTTTTT	CASSKGSNTGELFF
-	TRBV7-2	TRBJ1-1	-	TGTGCCAGCAGCTTTTCACAGGCGAACACTGAAGCTTTCTTT	CASSFSQANTEAFF
-	TRBV5-6	TRBJ1-2	TRBD1	TGTGCCAGCAGCTCGGGTCCCGGGACAGGATTAAGTGGCTACACCTTC	CASSSGPGTGLSGYTF
-	TRBV30	TRBJ2-7	-	TGTGCCTGGAGAAGATTCCTCTACGAGCAGTACTTC	CAWRRFLYEQYF
-	TRBV28	TRBJ2-7	TRBD2	TGTGCCAGCAGTTTAGCGGCCGGGGGGGGCGAGCAGTACTTC	CASSLAAGGGEQYF
few	TRBV7-9	TRBJ1-1	-	TGTGCCAGCAGTCGGGTTCTGAACACTGAAGCTTTCTTT	CASSRVLNTEAFF
-	TRBV6-6	TRBJ1-5	-	TGTGCCAGCAGTCCGCCGGGTGGGTATAGCAATCAGCCCCAGCATTTT	CASSPPGGYSNQPQHF
-	TRBV10-3	TRBJ1-2	TRBD1	TGTGCCATCAGTATGGGGACAGGGGATGGCTACACCTTC	CAISMGTGDGYTF
-	TRBV6-5	TRBJ1-1	TRBD1	TGTGCCAGCACTAGGGGGACAGGGCTGGGGACTGAAGCTTTCTTT	CASTRGTGLGTEAFF
-	TRBV19	TRBJ2-2	-	TGTGCCAGTAGTATCGGAGTTAAGGGGGGCCGGGCCGGGGAGCTGTTTTTT	CASSIGVKGGRAGELFF
-	TRBV10-1	TRBJ2-5	-	TGCGCCAGCAGTGAGTCTTTCGAGGGACAAGAGACCCAGTACTTC	CASSESFEGQETQYF
-	TRBV5-1	TRBJ2-5	-	TGCGCCAGCAGCTTGGTGGGGCAGGAGGAGACCCAGTACTTC	CASSLVGQEETQYF
-	TRBV13	TRBJ2-7	-	TGTGCCAGCAGCGAAAGGGGACTTTCTTACGAGCAGTACTTC	CASSERGLSYEQYF
-	TRBV6-1	TRBJ1-5	-	TGTGCCAGCAGAGCCGGGACGGCGACAAAGGAGCCCCAGCATTTT	CASRAGTATKEPQHF
few	TRBV11-3	TRBJ2-1	TRBD2	TGTGCCAGCAGCTTAGGGTCTAGCGGGAGGGGGGAGCAGTTCTTC	CASSLGSSGRGEQFF
-	TRBV10-2	TRBJ1-2	TRBD1	TGCGCCAGCAGTGGGGGACAGGGCTTCGGCTATGGCTACACCTTC	CASSGGQGFGYGYTF
-	TRBV7-8	TRBJ2-3	TRBD2	TGTGCCAGCAGCTTCCCGTGGGGGGCAGGACTAGCGGGAGGAGATACGCAGTATTTT	CASSFPWGAGLAGGDTQYF
-	TRBV19	TRBJ1-2	-	TGTGCCAGTAGTGTCCTCTCTAACTATGGCTACACCTTC	CASSVLSNYGYTF
-	TRBV5-6	TRBJ2-5	-	TGTGCCAGCAGCTTGACAGGGACAGAGACCCAGTACTTC	CASSLTGTETQYF
-	TRBV6-6	TRBJ2-2	-	TGTGCCAGCAGTTACAGCCTTAACGCCGGGGAGCTGTTTTTT	CASSYSLNAGELFF
-	TRBV6-1	TRBJ1-2	-	TGTGCCAGCAGACAGGGAGACTATGGCTACACCTTC	CASRQGDYGYTF
few	TRBV6-1	TRBJ1-5	-	TGTGCCAGCAGTGAAAGTGGGAATAGCAATCAGCCCCAGCATTTT	CASSESGNSNQPQHF
-	TRBV6-6	TRBJ1-5	-	TGTGCCAGCAGTTACGGCTTGAATCAGCCCCAGCATTTT	CASSYGLNQPQHF
-	TRBV7-6	TRBJ2-1	-	TGTGCCAGCAGTTCAGGTTCGCGGGAGCAGTTCTTC	CASSSGSREQFF
-	TRBV7-9	TRBJ2-5	-	TGTGCCAGCATCGAAACCGAGACCCAGTACTTC	CASIETETQYF
-	TRBV15	TRBJ2-1	-	TGTGCCACCAGAAGAAGGATGGTCTATGAGCAGTTCTTC	CATRRRMVYEQFF
few	TRBV19	TRBJ1-4	TRBD1	TGTGCCAGTAGTTCCTACCCTTCCGGGACAGGGAACGAAAAACTGTTTTTT	CASSSYPSGTGNEKLFF
-	TRBV29-1	TRBJ2-1	TRBD2	TGCAGCGTTGGACTAGCGGGAGGAGGGGAGCAGTTCTTC	CSVGLAGGGEQFF
-	TRBV10-3	TRBJ1-2	-	TGTGCCATCAGTGATACGGGAGTGGACGGCTACACCTTC	CAISDTGVDGYTF
-	TRBV6-5	TRBJ1-2	-	TGTGCCAGCAGCCCCAGGGGCCCCAGGGATCATGGCTACACCTTC	CASSPRGPRDHGYTF
-	TRBV2	TRBJ2-1	-	TGTGCCAGCAGTCCCCTCATGGGAGTTCTAACGAATGAGCAGTTCTTC	CASSPLMGVLTNEQFF
-	TRBV10-1	TRBJ1-1	-	TGCGCCAGCAGATCAACCGGGGAACCCGGTAGTGAAGCTTTCTTT	CASRSTGEPGSEAFF
-	TRBV5-1	TRBJ2-7	TRBD2	TGCGCCAGCAGCTCTGGGACTAGCGGGAGCTACGAGCAGTACTTC	CASSSGTSGSYEQYF
-	TRBV19	TRBJ1-2	TRBD1	TGTGCCAGTAGTATATTCGGAGGGGGCGCAAGTTATGGCTACACCTTC	CASSIFGGGASYGYTF
-	TRBV5-8	TRBJ2-1	-	TGTGCCAGCAGCACACGGACCAGCTACAATGAGCAGTTCTTC	CASSTRTSYNEQFF
-	TRBV27	TRBJ2-3	TRBD2	TGTGCCAGCAGTTTCCGCCTCCTAGCGGGAGGGCCCCCAGATACGCAGTATTTT	CASSFRLLAGGPPDTQYF
few	TRBV5-4	TRBJ1-1	-	TGTGCCAGCAGCGTACAGGGAGGGGATGAAGCTTTCTTT	CASSVQGGDEAFF
few	TRBV7-9	TRBJ1-2	-	TGTGCCAGCAGCTTGACACTGAGTAATGGCTACACCTTC	CASSLTLSNGYTF
-	TRBV11-3	TRBJ1-2	-	TGTGCCAGCAGCCCCAAACATCCCGGGACCGTCTATGGCTACACCTTC	CASSPKHPGTVYGYTF
-	TRBV5-8	TRBJ1-1	TRBD1	TGTGCCAGCAGCTTGGAAGGGACAGGGACCCCTGAAGCTTTCTTT	CASSLEGTGTPEAFF
-	TRBV7-2	TRBJ2-7	-	TGTGCCAGCAGCCCCCCGTATTTGAAGAGATCCTACGAGCAGTACTTC	CASSPPYLKRSYEQYF
-	TRBV6-5	TRBJ2-5	-	TGTGCCAGCAGTTTCGACACCCAAGAGACCCAGTACTTC	CASSFDTQETQYF
few	TRBV19	TRBJ1-5	-	TGTGCCACCTCCCGGACAGCTAGCAATCAGCCCCAGCATTTT	CATSRTASNQPQHF
-	TRBV5-5	TRBJ1-2	TRBD1	TGTGCCAGCAGCTCGTTACCGGGACAGGGGGCATACGGCTACACCTTC	CASSSLPGQGAYGYTF
-	TRBV27	TRBJ1-5	-	TGTGCCAGCAGTTTGTACAGTAGCAATCAGCCCCAGCATTTT	CASSLYSSNQPQHF
-	TRBV11-2	TRBJ2-3	-	TGTGCCAGCAGCCGACTAACAGATACGCAGTATTTT	CASSRLTDTQYF